These 2 T cell receptor beta chains were sequenced from one sample in a study of blood T cell repertoires in COVID-19. Sequencing was performed with immunoSEQ multiplex PCR; in TCRdb, only in-frame clones are kept and a portion is missing. The profile shows about 85,000 clones, around nine tenths of them singletons. Sequences were obtained from peripheral blood. These receptors were collected from a man aged 55 to 70 with acute or convalescent COVID-19.

The chain has TRBV9 and TRBJ2-5; D is unclear. With 4 bases removed from V and 5 bases from J, the gap between germline ends came to 15 bases. Germline V CDR1 and CDR2: SGDLS, YYNGEE. The CDR3 loop spans 14 amino acids. CDR3 loop: CASSLSSGEETQYF. In DNA, the CDR3 is TGTGCCAGCAGCCTTAGCTCGGGTGAGGAGACCCAGTACTTC.

The J gene is TRBJ1-3, the V gene TRBV6-1; D possibly corresponds to TRBD1 (5 bases). The CDR3 length is 15 residues. Germline V gives CDR1 MNHNS, CDR2 SASEGT. V lost 1 base to trimming and J lost 2 bases, with 9 bases between them. In nucleotides, the CDR3 is TGTGCCAGCAGTGAAGTGACAGCTCCTGGAAACACCATATATTTT. Translation gives CASSEVTAPGNTIYF.